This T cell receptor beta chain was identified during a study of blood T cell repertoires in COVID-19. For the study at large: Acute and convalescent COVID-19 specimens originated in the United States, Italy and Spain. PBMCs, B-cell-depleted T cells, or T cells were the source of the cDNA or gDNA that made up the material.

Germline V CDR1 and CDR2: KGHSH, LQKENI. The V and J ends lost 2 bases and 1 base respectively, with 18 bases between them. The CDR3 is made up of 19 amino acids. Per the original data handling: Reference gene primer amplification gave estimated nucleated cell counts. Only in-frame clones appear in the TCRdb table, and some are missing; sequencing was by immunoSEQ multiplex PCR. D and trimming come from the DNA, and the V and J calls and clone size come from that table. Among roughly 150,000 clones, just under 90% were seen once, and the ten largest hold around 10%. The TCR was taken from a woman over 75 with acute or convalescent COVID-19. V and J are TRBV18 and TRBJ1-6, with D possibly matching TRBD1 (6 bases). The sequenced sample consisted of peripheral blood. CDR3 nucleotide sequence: TGTGCCAGCTCACCAGCTTCCGGGACACAGGATTCCTATAATTCACCCCTCCACTTT. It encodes CASSPASGTQDSYNSPLHF.